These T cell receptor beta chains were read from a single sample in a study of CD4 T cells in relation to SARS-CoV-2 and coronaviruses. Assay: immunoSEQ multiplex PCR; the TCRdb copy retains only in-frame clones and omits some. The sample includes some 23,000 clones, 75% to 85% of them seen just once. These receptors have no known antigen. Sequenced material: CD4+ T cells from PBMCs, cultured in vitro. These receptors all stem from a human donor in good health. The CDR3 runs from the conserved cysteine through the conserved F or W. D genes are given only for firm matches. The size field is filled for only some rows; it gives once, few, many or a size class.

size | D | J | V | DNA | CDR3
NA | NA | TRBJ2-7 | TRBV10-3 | TGTGCCATCAGGCCGGCCGGGACAGGGAGAGTAGCGGGAGTGGCCTACGAGCAGTACTTC | CAIRPAGTGRVAGVAYEQYF
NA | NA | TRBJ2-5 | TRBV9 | TGTGCCAGCAGCGTAGATGAGCGCGGCGGGACCCAGTACTTC | CASSVDERGGTQYF
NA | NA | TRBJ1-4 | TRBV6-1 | TGTGCCAGCAGTGAGGCGATAGCAGGAGGCGAAAAACTGTTTTTT | CASSEAIAGGEKLFF
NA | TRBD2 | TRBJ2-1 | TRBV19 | TGTGCCAGTAGTAGTAGGGGACTAGCGGGAGCTGAGCAGTTCTTC | CASSSRGLAGAEQFF
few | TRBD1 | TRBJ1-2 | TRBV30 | TGTGCCTGGAGAGGACAGGGGGATAACTATGGCTACACCTTC | CAWRGQGDNYGYTF
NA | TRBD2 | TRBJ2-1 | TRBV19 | TGTGCCAGTAGTGAGCGGGAGTTACATAATGAGCAGTTCTTC | CASSERELHNEQFF
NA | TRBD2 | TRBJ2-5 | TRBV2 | TGTGCCAGCAAACTAGCGGTGTACCAAGAGACCCAGTACTTC | CASKLAVYQETQYF
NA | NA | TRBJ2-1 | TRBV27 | TGTGCCAGCAGAACTAATAACAATGAGCAGTTCTTC | CASRTNNNEQFF
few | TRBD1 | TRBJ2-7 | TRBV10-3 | TGTGCCATCGAGGGGACAGACACCTACGAGCAGTACTTC | CAIEGTDTYEQYF
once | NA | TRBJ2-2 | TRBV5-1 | TGCGCCAGCAGCCCATCGGCCGATGCGAACACCGGGGAGCTGTTTTTT | CASSPSADANTGELFF
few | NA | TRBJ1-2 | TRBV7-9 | TGTGCCAGCAGCTTAGGAGAGGGGAGCCATGGCTACACCTTC | CASSLGEGSHGYTF
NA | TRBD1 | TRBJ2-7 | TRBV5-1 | TGCGCCAGCAGCTCCGGACAGGGGGCGAGTTACTACGAGCAGTACTTC | CASSSGQGASYYEQYF
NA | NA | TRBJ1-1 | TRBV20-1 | TGCAGTGCTCTCAGAATTGAAGCTTTCTTT | CSALRIEAFF
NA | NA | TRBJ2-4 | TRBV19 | TGTGCCAGTATAGACAGATTAGCCAAAAACATTCAGTACTTC | CASIDRLAKNIQYF
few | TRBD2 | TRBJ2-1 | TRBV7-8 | TGTGCCAGCAGCTTAGTCGGTGGCGGGAGTGGGATTGAGCAGTTCTTC | CASSLVGGGSGIEQFF
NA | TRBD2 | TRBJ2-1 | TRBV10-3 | TGTGCCATCAGTGTAGGCGGGAGCCACAATGAGCAGTTCTTC | CAISVGGSHNEQFF